This TCR beta chain was found in a study of type 1 and type 2 diabetes patients. The CDR3 length is 15 residues. Unmatched junction bases numbered 7, after V lost 1 base and J lost 6 bases. CDR1 is SGHVS and CDR2 is FQNEAQ in the germline V gene. The PCR template was genomic DNA. Amplification of the beta chain CDR3 used 30 forward and 13 reverse multiplex primers. TCRdb used MiXCR to reprocess the multiplex PCR reads, holding one entry per CDR3 protein. There are about 270,000 distinct CDR3 sequences in the sample; approximately 50% occur only once, and approximately 14% lies in the top ten. The rearrangement joins TRBV7-8 to TRBJ2-3; 7 bases are a match to TRBD1. The sequence was collected from a man aged 18 to 30 with type 2 diabetes. Sequencing was performed on peripheral blood mononuclear cells (PBMCs). CDR3 bases: TGTGCCAGCAGCTTAGAGAGGGGGCGCGGGGATACGCAGTATTTT. Its protein product is CASSLERGRGDTQYF.